The 11 T cell receptor beta chains in this list originate from one sample, sequenced in a study of blood T cell repertoires in COVID-19. Generated by immunoSEQ multiplex PCR, the TCRdb table keeps only in-frame clones and is missing some. The table lists approximately 120,000 clones, about 81% of them singletons. Sequenced input: peripheral blood. All receptors come from a woman aged 45-60 years with acute or convalescent COVID-19.

The chain employs TRBV9 and TRBJ2-2; D might be TRBD1 (5 bases). This CDR3 has 14 amino acids. Trimming stripped 3 bases from V and 3 bases from J, with 9 bases between. Germline values: CDR1 SGDLS, CDR2 YYNGEE. The CDR3 DNA reads as TGTGCCAGCAGCGCCCGACAGTACACCGGGGAGCTGTTTTTT. It encodes CASSARQYTGELFF. Variable domain in full (rest from reference TRBV9 and TRBJ2-2): DSGVTQTPKHLITATGQRVTLRCSPRSGDLSVYWYQQSLDQGLQFLIQYYNGEERAKGNILERFSAQQFPDLHSELNLSSLELGDSALYFCASSARQYTGELFFGEGSRLTVL.

This chain links TRBV10-1 with TRBJ2-1; TRBD2 agrees at 13 bases. Germline loops: CDR1 WNHNN, CDR2 SYGVQD (reference sequence). CDR3 length equals 15 residues. V lost 2 bases, J lost 9 bases, and 4 bases stayed unmatched. The CDR3 region is CASSEGTSGIGEQFF. DNA of the CDR3: TGCGCCAGCAGTGAGGGGACTAGCGGGATAGGTGAGCAGTTCTTC.

The chain uses TRBV4-2 and TRBJ2-5, with TRBD1 identical over 8 bases. Trimming took 3 bases from V and 1 from J; bases not matched to a gene: 4. This CDR3 spans 15 amino acids. Germline V lookup: CDR1 LGHNA, CDR2 YNFKEQ. The CDR3 nucleotides are TGTGCCAGCAGCCACCCAGGGGGCATCCAAGAGACCCAGTACTTC. This gives the protein CASSHPGGIQETQYF.

This chain connects TRBV10-2 to TRBJ1-6; unclear D gene. CDR1 is WSHSY and CDR2 is SAAADI in the germline V gene. Trimming pared 3 bases from V and 3 bases from J, leaving 3 bases between. The CDR3 is 13 amino acids. In DNA form, the CDR3 reads TGCGCCAGCAGTGACAACTATAATTCACCCCTCCACTTT. Protein: CASSDNYNSPLHF.

The J gene is TRBJ1-2, the V gene TRBV11-2, with 7 bases identical to TRBD1. Germline V gene sequence: CDR1 SGHAT, CDR2 FQNNGV. The CDR3 spans 15 residues. The ends lost 5 bases at V and 3 bases at J; junction bases unmatched: 9. The CDR3 region has the DNA TGTGCCAGCAGCCACACACAGGGGCTTGACTATGGCTACACCTTC. This codes for CASSHTQGLDYGYTF.

This clone came up a few times. This chain links TRBV5-4 with TRBJ2-1; 15 positions match TRBD2. The V segment lost 6 bases and the J segment 7 bases; nucleotides outside the gene matches: 8. The CDR3 runs to 16 residues. Germline-derived CDR1 and CDR2 are SGHNT and YYREEE (reference sequence). CDR3 protein: CASTRTSGRELNEQFF. The DNA for the CDR3 is TGTGCCAGCACACGGACTAGCGGGAGGGAGTTGAATGAGCAGTTCTTC.

This clone came up once. The rearrangement links TRBV3-1 (or the pseudogene TRBV3-2) to TRBJ2-1, with 7 bases fitting TRBD2. The CDR3 spans 15 residues. J gave up 8 bases and V 3 bases, and 10 bases lay outside the gene matches. Germline-derived CDR1 and CDR2 are LGHDT and YNNKEL (reference sequence). The CDR3 loop is CASSQWQRDRDEQFF. DNA for the CDR3: TGTGCCAGCAGCCAGTGGCAGCGGGATCGGGATGAGCAGTTCTTC.

The CDR3 protein is CSARDPGGAFF. CDR3 DNA: TGCAGTGCTAGAGATCCCGGAGGGGCTTTCTTT. V and J are TRBV20-1 and TRBJ1-1; no clear D. V was trimmed by 0 bases and J by 11 bases, leaving 10 bases between them. Germline loops: CDR1 DFQATT, CDR2 SNEGSKA (reference sequence). CDR3 length equals 11 residues.

This chain uses TRBV10-3 with TRBJ1-1, with TRBD1 identical over 10 bases. The germline V gene encodes CDR1 ENHRY and CDR2 SYGVKD. Trimming cost V 4 bases and J 5 bases; bases outside gene matches: 4. The CDR3 is 14 residues long. Written as DNA, the CDR3 is TGTGCCATCAGTGTAGGACAGGGGGGGACTGAAGCTTTCTTT. It translates to CAISVGQGGTEAFF.

This sequence joins TRBV30 and TRBJ2-7, with D perhaps TRBD2 (5 bases). The CDR3 loop spans 14 amino acids. Germline CDR1 reads GTSNPN; CDR2 reads SVGIG (reference sequence). The germline V and J ends were trimmed by 5 bases and 6 bases, with 20 bases remaining between them. CDR3 sequence (DNA): TGTGCCTGGGCCCCCCGGGGAGCCCAAGGCGAGCAGTACTTC. Its protein is CAWAPRGAQGEQYF.

Only a few counts were recorded for this clone. This chain connects TRBV28 to TRBJ2-3; D unclear. Germline V gene data show CDR1 as MDHEN and CDR2 as SYDVKM. The V gene lost 2 bases and the J gene lost 0 bases, with 3 bases spanning the gap. The CDR3 length is 13 residues. The CDR3: CASSLPSTDTQYF. CDR3 bases: TGTGCCAGCAGTTTACCGAGCACAGATACGCAGTATTTT.